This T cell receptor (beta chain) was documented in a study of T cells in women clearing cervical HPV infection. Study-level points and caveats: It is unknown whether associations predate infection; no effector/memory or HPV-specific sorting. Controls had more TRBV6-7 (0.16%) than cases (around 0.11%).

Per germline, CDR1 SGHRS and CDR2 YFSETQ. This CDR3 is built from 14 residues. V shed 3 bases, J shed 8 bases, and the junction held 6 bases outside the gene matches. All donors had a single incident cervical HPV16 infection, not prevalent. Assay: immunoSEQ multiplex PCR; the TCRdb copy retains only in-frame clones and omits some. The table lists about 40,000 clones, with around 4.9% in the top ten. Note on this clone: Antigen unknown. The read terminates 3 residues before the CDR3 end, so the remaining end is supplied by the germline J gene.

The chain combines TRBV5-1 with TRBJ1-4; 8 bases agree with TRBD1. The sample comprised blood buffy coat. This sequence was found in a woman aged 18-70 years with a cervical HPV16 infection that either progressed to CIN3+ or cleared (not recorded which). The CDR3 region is CASSYRDRKEKLFF. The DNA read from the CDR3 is TGCGCCAGCAGCTACCGGGACAGGAAGGAAAAA. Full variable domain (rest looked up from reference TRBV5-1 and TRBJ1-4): KAGVTQTPRYLIKTRGQQVTLSCSPISGHRSVSWYQQTPGQGLQFLFEYFSETQRNKGNFPGRFSGRQFSNSRSEMNVSTLELGDSALYLCASSYRDRKEKLFFGSGTQLSVL.